Each of the 22 T cell receptor beta chains below was sequenced from the same sample in a study of CD8 T cells in Susac syndrome. Reverse transcription of roughly 0.5 to 1 ug RNA was carried out with random hexamers. TCRdb re-called the immunoSEQ multiplex PCR reads with MiXCR, one entry per CDR3 protein. The sample holds 300,000 or so distinct CDR3 sequences, about 91% seen once. The sequenced material came from CD4+ T cells from PBMCs. All receptors come from a human donor with multiple sclerosis.

This chain links TRBV18 with TRBJ2-7; 8 positions match TRBD1. In germline, CDR1 is KGHSH, CDR2 LQKENI. The CDR3 consists of 13 residues. V was clipped by 6 bases and J by 6 bases; unmatched bases: 7. Here the CDR3 reads CASSTDRAGEQYF. CDR3 in DNA: TGTGCCAGCTCGACGGACAGGGCTGGCGAGCAGTACTTC.

This chain connects TRBV28 to TRBJ1-3; the D is unclear. V gave up 3 bases and J gave up 4 bases, with 10 bases separating them. The CDR3 contains 14 residues. The germline V gene encodes CDR1 MDHEN and CDR2 SYDVKM. The CDR3 here is CASSFAAGGNTIYF. The DNA for the CDR3 is TGTGCCAGCAGTTTCGCAGCAGGCGGAAACACCATATATTTT.

This chain uses TRBV2 with TRBJ2-7; no definite D call. Germline V gene lookup returns CDR1 SNHLY and CDR2 FYNNEI. This CDR3 region has 14 residues. V gave up 3 bases and J gave up 0 bases, with 9 bases separating them. CDR3 in amino acids: CASSEPLSSYEQYF. For the CDR3, the DNA is TGTGCCAGCAGTGAGCCACTTAGCTCCTACGAGCAGTACTTC. Combining the CDR3 with reference TRBV2 and TRBJ2-7 gives the whole variable domain EPEVTQTPSHQVTQMGQEVILRCVPISNHLYFYWYRQILGQKVEFLVSFYNNEISEKSEIFDDQFSVERPDGSNFTLKIRSTKLEDSAMYFCASSEPLSSYEQYFGPGTRLTVT.

V and J are TRBV5-1 and TRBJ1-2; D possibly corresponds to TRBD1 (6 bases). Trimming removed 4 bases at V and 0 bases at J, with 16 bases between. Per germline, CDR1 SGHRS and CDR2 YFSETQ. The CDR3 is 16 residues long. In DNA, the CDR3 is TGCGCCAGCAGCCGGACAGCAGCTTCATCTAACTATGGCTACACCTTC. This gives the protein CASSRTAASSNYGYTF.

This chain connects TRBV30 to TRBJ1-2; TRBD1 agrees at 11 bases. The CDR3 sequence is 15 residues long. J was trimmed by 3 bases and V by 3 bases; bases with no gene match: 6. CDR1 and CDR2 from the germline V gene are GTSNPN and SVGIG (reference sequence). DNA for the CDR3: TGTGCCTGGAGACTTAAGGACAGGGGGCACTATGGCTACACCTTC. Translated: CAWRLKDRGHYGYTF.

This clonotype was picked up a small number of times. The rearrangement joins TRBV7-2 to TRBJ2-1; TRBD2 matches 9 bases. The J segment lost 9 bases and the V segment lost 4 bases, leaving 10 bases of the junction unmatched. This CDR3 region has 15 residues. Germline CDR1 SGHTA, CDR2 FQGNSA. The chain's CDR3 is CASSSLAGASFEQFF. The CDR3 nucleotides read TGTGCCAGCAGCTCCTTAGCGGGGGCCTCGTTTGAGCAGTTCTTC.

The chain combines TRBV3-1 with TRBJ2-7; D may be TRBD1 (5 bases). CDR1 and CDR2 (germline): LGHDT, YNNKEL (reference sequence). V was shortened by 1 base and J by 0 bases, with 13 bases between the two germline ends. The CDR3 loop spans 16 amino acids. The CDR3 reads CASSQAWGPSSYEQYF. The DNA of the CDR3 is TGTGCCAGCAGCCAAGCCTGGGGCCCGAGCTCCTACGAGCAGTACTTC.

The rearrangement links TRBV21-1 to TRBJ1-1. TRBV21-1 has pseudogene status. The CDR3 is made up of 16 amino acids. CDR3 bases: TGTGCCAGCAGCTCTCGGTTGAGTAGGAGCAACACTGAAGCTTTCTTT. Encoded protein: CASSSRLSRSNTEAFF.

This chain links TRBV6-6 with TRBJ1-2, with unresolved D. CDR1 and CDR2 from the germline V gene are MNHNY and SVGAGI (reference sequence). V gave up 11 bases and J gave up 0 bases, with 13 bases separating them. The CDR3 has 13 residues. The CDR3, as DNA: TGTGCCGCCAGAACCGCTACTAACTATGGCTACACCTTC. Residues: CAARTATNYGYTF.

The chain combines TRBV4-3 with TRBJ1-5; D gene unclear. Germline-derived CDR1 and CDR2 are LGHNA and YSLEER. The CDR3 runs 13 residues. V was pared by 3 bases and J by 5 bases, with 8 bases between. The CDR3 sequence: CASSQGADQPQHF. In DNA, the CDR3 is TGCGCCAGCAGCCAGGGTGCGGATCAGCCCCAGCATTTT.

J is TRBJ1-2 and V is TRBV6-6; D ambiguous. The length of the CDR3 is 12 residues. V lost 6 bases to trimming and J lost 9 bases, with 14 bases between them. Germline V lookup: CDR1 MNHNY, CDR2 SVGAGI (reference sequence). CDR3 sequence: CASSTRAFSYTF. CDR3 DNA: TGTGCCAGCAGCACTCGGGCTTTTAGCTACACCTTC.

The chain carries TRBV2 and TRBJ2-7; D may be TRBD1 or TRBD2 (5 bases each). Trimming pared 6 bases from V and 3 bases from J, leaving 18 bases between. This CDR3 comprises 15 residues. The germline CDR1 and CDR2 sequences are SNHLY and FYNNEI. CDR3 coding DNA: TGTGCCAGCAGGGGGGTTAGTGGGGAAGGCTACGAGCAGTACTTC. As protein: CASRGVSGEGYEQYF.

V and J are TRBV7-3 and TRBJ2-6; 8 bases are shared with TRBD1. V lost 5 bases to trimming and J lost 9 bases; unmatched junction nucleotides: 9. Germline CDR1 is SGHTA and CDR2 is FQGTGA. This CDR3 region has 15 residues. This CDR3 reads CASSPRTGNGNVLTF. The CDR3, as DNA: TGTGCCAGCAGCCCCCGGACAGGGAATGGCAACGTCCTGACTTTC.

This sequence joins TRBV29-1 and TRBJ2-1; 12 nucleotides match TRBD2. CDR3 length: 14 amino acids. The junction had 6 bases not matched to a gene; V was cut back by 6 bases and J by 6 bases. CDR1 and CDR2 (germline): SQVTM, ANQGSEA. The CDR3 sequence is CSVASGRVSNEQFF. The CDR3, as DNA: TGCAGCGTCGCTAGCGGGAGGGTTTCCAATGAGCAGTTCTTC.

V gene TRBV5-1 combines with J gene TRBJ2-5; no clear D gene. V was cut by 2 bases and J by 5 bases, with 10 bases left in between. The germline V gene encodes CDR1 SGHRS and CDR2 YFSETQ. This CDR3 is 13 amino acids long. CDR3 bases: TGCGCCAGCAGCTTCCTACCCCAGGAGACCCAGTACTTC. This codes for CASSFLPQETQYF.

The chain carries TRBV7-2 and TRBJ1-1; D is perhaps TRBD1 (6 bases). The CDR3 is 12 amino acids. V was pared by 7 bases and J by 7 bases, with 13 bases between. Germline CDR1 SGHTA, CDR2 FQGNSA. CDR3 amino acids: CASTLTGYEAFF. The CDR3 DNA sequence: TGTGCCAGCACCTTGACAGGATATGAAGCTTTCTTT. The full variable domain, rest sourced from reference TRBV7-2 and TRBJ1-1, is GAGVSQSPSNKVTEKGKDVELRCDPISGHTALYWYRQSLGQGLEFLIYFQGNSAPDKSGLPSDRFSAERTGGSVSTLTIQRTQQEDSAVYLCASTLTGYEAFFGQGTRLTVV.

The chain joins TRBV5-6 to TRBJ1-1; TRBD1 matches 7 bases. J gave up 9 bases and V 4 bases, and 9 bases lay outside the gene matches. CDR1 and CDR2 (germline): SGHDT, YYEEEE. The CDR3 loop spans 13 amino acids. The CDR3 nucleotides are TGTGCCAGCAGCCCGACAGGGTATAATAAAGCTTTCTTT. Residues: CASSPTGYNKAFF.

V usage is TRBV24-1 and J usage is TRBJ2-5, with 8 bases aligning to TRBD2. This CDR3 region has 14 residues. V was clipped by 2 bases and J by 6 bases; unmatched bases: 4. Germline V gene sequence: CDR1 KGHDR, CDR2 SFDVKD. The CDR3, as DNA: TGTGCCACCAGTGATTCGGGAGGGGTAAAGACCCAGTACTTC. This translates into CATSDSGGVKTQYF.

V gene TRBV7-2 combines with J gene TRBJ1-2; D gene ambiguous. The CDR3 contains 16 residues. Trimming removed 0 bases at V and 4 bases at J, with 15 bases between. Germline lookup yields CDR1 SGHTA and CDR2 FQGNSA. The CDR3 loop is CASSLAGRDSSYGYTF. The CDR3 nucleotides read TGTGCCAGCAGCTTAGCTGGGAGGGATAGCAGCTATGGCTACACCTTC.

The chain is built from TRBV5-1 and TRBJ2-1, with 8 positions matching TRBD2. This CDR3 has 16 amino acids. V shed 0 bases and J 0 bases; nucleotides not matched to a gene: 2. CDR1 is SGHRS and CDR2 is YFSETQ in the germline V gene. The DNA of the CDR3 is TGCGCCAGCAGCTTGGGAGCGGGAGACTCCTACAATGAGCAGTTCTTC. Translating it yields CASSLGAGDSYNEQFF.

V is TRBV7-3 and J is TRBJ1-1; perhaps TRBD1 as D (6 bases). Germline V gives CDR1 SGHTA, CDR2 FQGTGA. V shed 2 bases and J shed 4 bases, with 11 bases lying between them. The CDR3 is made up of 14 amino acids. As DNA, the CDR3 is TGTGCCAGCAGCTTAGTACAGGGATCCACTGAAGCTTTCTTT. This sequence encodes CASSLVQGSTEAFF.

This chain joins TRBV7-2 and TRBJ2-1; no reliable D call. CDR1 and CDR2 (germline): SGHTA, FQGNSA. CDR3 size: 14 residues. The V and J ends lost 1 base and 5 bases respectively, with 9 bases between them. The CDR3, as DNA: TGTGCCAGCAGCTTAGTGAGCTCGCACAATGAGCAGTTCTTC. Its translation: CASSLVSSHNEQFF.